This T cell receptor beta chain was recorded in a study of T cell responses to AZD1222 COVID-19 vaccine. Study in general: Second doses that came at about 4 or about 12 weeks were put together. General study findings and limits: The study found vaccine-associated CD4 TCRs spanning spike, dominant at 160-218 and 743-854. Recipients of AZD1222 seropositive at baseline numbered only five or six. Donors were chiefly white British, with a greater number of females, and clonal diversity was perhaps underestimated.

Generated by immunoSEQ multiplex PCR, the TCRdb table keeps only in-frame clones and is missing some. The sample has 95,000 to 150,000 clones, roughly 92% seen once. This clone was seen a handful of times. The antigen remains unidentified. Germline CDR1 and CDR2: PRHDT and FYEKMQ (reference sequence). V trimming: 5 bases; J trimming: 0 bases; junction bases outside the gene matches: 19. This CDR3 contains 20 residues. This clonotype was obtained from an adult in good health. Source: peripheral blood, taken on day 0 of AZD1222 vaccination. The chain uses TRBV13 and TRBJ2-4; TRBD1 matches 7 bases. In DNA, the CDR3 is TGTGCCAGCAGCCCGCGTATCCGGGACAGCCCACTATTAGCCAAAAACATTCAGTACTTC. This encodes CASSPRIRDSPLLAKNIQYF. The whole variable domain, remainder taken from reference TRBV13 and TRBJ2-4, is AAGVIQSPRHLIKEKRETATLKCYPIPRHDTVYWYQQGPGQDPQFLISFYEKMQSDKGSIPDRFSAQQFSDYHSELNMSSLELGDSALYFCASSPRIRDSPLLAKNIQYFGAGTRLSVL.